Following are 26 T cell receptor beta chains from one sample sequenced in a study of shared clonotypes between healthy human individuals. Profiled with immunoSEQ multiplex PCR; TCRdb holds only in-frame clones, not every one. The sample consists of just over 2,000,000 clones, about 94% of them appearing once. Naive CD8 cells lacked CD45RO, underwent positive selection for CCR7 and left out terminally differentiated effector memory CD45RA+ cells. Specimen: naive CD8+ T cells sorted from blood. These receptors came from a man younger than 35 in good health.

This chain connects TRBV7-2 to TRBJ2-1; D not resolved. Germline assignment: CDR1 SGHTA and CDR2 FQGNSA. The V and J ends lost 3 bases and 9 bases respectively, with 18 bases between them. The CDR3 is 15 amino acids. The CDR3 DNA is TGTGCCAGCAGCTTGGAAAGACACGGGTTTGCTGAGCAGTTCTTC. It translates to CASSLERHGFAEQFF.

The genes are TRBV21-1 and TRBJ2-7. TRBV21-1 is assigned pseudogene status. There are 14 residues in the CDR3. CDR3 amino acids: CASSKEWTTYEQYF. Written as DNA, the CDR3 is TGTGCCAGCAGCAAAGAATGGACCACCTACGAGCAGTACTTC.

V gene TRBV6-5 combines with J gene TRBJ2-3, with D possibly TRBD1 on 7 matching bases. Trimming shortened V by 2 bases and J by 4 bases, and 16 bases separated the two germline ends. There are 16 residues in the CDR3. Germline V gene lookup returns CDR1 MNHEY and CDR2 SVGAGI. CDR3 nucleotide sequence: TGTGCCAGCAGTTACGCCTCCAGGGGGGTAGCAGATACGCAGTATTTT. Protein sequence: CASSYASRGVADTQYF.

This clone was seen once. V usage is TRBV6-5 and J usage is TRBJ2-7, with TRBD1 as a possible D gene (5 bases). There are 15 residues in the CDR3. Trimming left V 6 bases short and J 2 bases short, with 17 bases between. Germline V CDR1 and CDR2: MNHEY, SVGAGI. CDR3 bases: TGTGCCAGCAGCCAAGGGGCGCCCATAACCTACGAGCAGTACTTC. Its protein is CASSQGAPITYEQYF.

V usage is TRBV6-1 and J usage is TRBJ2-7; 8 nucleotides align to TRBD1. From germline, CDR1 is MNHNS and CDR2 SASEGT. The CDR3 runs 16 residues. V shed 0 bases, J shed 4 bases, and the junction held 8 bases outside the gene matches. CDR3 amino acids: CASSEAPGTGVYEQYF. The CDR3 DNA reads TGTGCCAGCAGTGAAGCGCCCGGGACAGGAGTTTACGAGCAGTACTTC.

The chain links TRBV11-2 to TRBJ1-3; tentatively, D is TRBD1 (5 bases). V lost 2 bases and J lost 8, with 16 bases in between. The CDR3 is 15 amino acids. From germline, CDR1 is SGHAT and CDR2 FQNNGV. CDR3 amino acids: CASSLYGGLGDTIYF. DNA of the CDR3: TGTGCCAGCAGCTTATACGGCGGTTTGGGGGACACCATATATTTT. The whole variable domain, remainder taken from reference TRBV11-2 and TRBJ1-3, is EAGVAQSPRYKIIEKRQSVAFWCNPISGHATLYWYQQILGQGPKLLIQFQNNGVVDDSQLPKDRFSAERLKGVDSTLKIQPAKLEDSAVYLCASSLYGGLGDTIYFGEGSWLTVV.

The genes are TRBV5-1 and TRBJ2-5, with 13 bases lining up with TRBD2. CDR3 length: 17 amino acids. Trimming took 5 bases from V and 0 from J; bases not matched to a gene: 7. Looked up from germline, CDR1 is SGHRS and CDR2 is YFSETQ. The DNA of the CDR3 is TGCGCCAGCAGTTCAGGACTAGCGGGAGTGTACCAAGAGACCCAGTACTTC. Residues: CASSSGLAGVYQETQYF. The full variable domain, in which reference TRBV5-1 and TRBJ2-5 provide the parts outside the CDR3, is KAGVTQTPRYLIKTRGQQVTLSCSPISGHRSVSWYQQTPGQGLQFLFEYFSETQRNKGNFPGRFSGRQFSNSRSEMNVSTLELGDSALYLCASSSGLAGVYQETQYFGPGTRLLVL.

The chain links TRBV4-3 to TRBJ1-6; weak D call: TRBD1 (5 bases). CDR1 and CDR2 from the germline V gene are LGHNA and YSLEER. V lost 5 bases to trimming and J lost 8 bases, with 13 bases between them. The CDR3 is made up of 14 amino acids. CDR3 region: CASSEGTVDSPLHF. CDR3 bases: TGCGCCAGCAGCGAAGGGACGGTTGATTCACCCCTCCACTTT.

The J gene is TRBJ1-1, the V gene TRBV4-1, with 8 positions matching TRBD1. Germline V gene data show CDR1 as MGHRA and CDR2 as YSYEKL. With 1 base clipped from V and 1 base from J, the junction kept 5 bases outside the gene matches. The CDR3 covers 16 residues. The CDR3 spells CASSQGTGRPNTEAFF. DNA for the CDR3: TGCGCCAGCAGCCAAGGGACAGGGAGACCGAACACTGAAGCTTTCTTT.

Regarding this clone: Additional DNA sequences in this sample encode the identical CDR3. Here the CDR3 DNA reads TGTGCCAGCAGTCCGTCCTACGAGCAGTACTTC. Translating gives CASSPSYEQYF. V is TRBV6-6 and J is TRBJ2-7, with D unclear. Germline V gene sequence: CDR1 MNHNY, CDR2 SVGAGI (reference sequence). The germline V and J ends were trimmed by 5 bases and 1 base, with 3 bases remaining between them. The CDR3 covers 11 residues.

The chain uses TRBV27 and TRBJ2-2; TRBD2 is a possible D gene (6 bases). V lost 8 bases, J lost 6 bases, and 10 bases lay in between. Germline lookup yields CDR1 MNHEY and CDR2 SMNVEV (reference sequence). The CDR3 covers 12 residues. The CDR3, as DNA: TGTGCCAGCTCTGGAGGGTCCGGGGAGCTGTTTTTT. This sequence encodes CASSGGSGELFF.

The chain joins TRBV9 to TRBJ1-1; D call uncertain. This CDR3 is 13 amino acids long. Trimming took 0 bases from V and 3 from J, leaving 6 bases between them. Looked up from germline, CDR1 is SGDLS and CDR2 is YYNGEE. CDR3 sequence reads: CASSVGMDTEAFF. The CDR3 nucleotides read TGTGCCAGCAGCGTAGGGATGGACACTGAAGCTTTCTTT.

The rearrangement joins TRBV6-1 to TRBJ2-1, with 7 bases that match TRBD2. The CDR3 is made up of 15 amino acids. Germline V gives CDR1 MNHNS, CDR2 SASEGT. After removal of 7 bases from V and 2 bases from J, the junction contained 8 bases not matched to a gene. The CDR3 nucleotides read TGTGCCAGCATGGGGGGGGAAGTAACCTACAATGAGCAGTTCTTC. Translating it yields CASMGGEVTYNEQFF.

The V gene is TRBV28, the J gene TRBJ2-7; no clear D. Per the germline V gene, CDR1 is MDHEN and CDR2 is SYDVKM. The CDR3 is made up of 13 amino acids. Trimming took 4 bases from V and 5 from J, leaving 12 bases between them. In DNA form, the CDR3 reads TGTGCCAGCAGTTGGATGCTCGTGGACGAGCAGTACTTC. It encodes CASSWMLVDEQYF.

This clone appeared a single time. The J gene is TRBJ1-2, the V gene TRBV5-6; weak D call: TRBD1 (6 bases). Trimming took 3 bases from V and 0 from J, leaving 9 bases between them. Germline V gene data show CDR1 as SGHDT and CDR2 as YYEEEE. This CDR3 contains 14 residues. CDR3 bases: TGTGCCAGCAGCTACAGGGAAACTAACTATGGCTACACCTTC. Protein: CASSYRETNYGYTF.

The rearrangement links TRBV19 to TRBJ2-7, with 7 bases aligning to TRBD1. The CDR3 consists of 15 residues. Germline CDR1 is LNHDA and CDR2 is SQIVND (reference sequence). Unmatched junction bases numbered 9, after V lost 5 bases and J lost 2 bases. The CDR3 DNA follows: TGTGCCAGTAGTGACATCACAGGGGACCCCTACGAGCAGTACTTC. Translated, it gives CASSDITGDPYEQYF.

This clone has more than one count but fewer than ten. This chain joins TRBV6-1 and TRBJ2-7, with D perhaps being TRBD1 or TRBD2 (5 bases each). Germline CDR1 MNHNS, CDR2 SASEGT. Between the trimmed V and J ends, which lost 6 bases and 0 bases, there was a span of 15 bases. CDR3 length equals 15 residues. The CDR3 region has the DNA TGTGCCAGCAGCGGGTTTCCGGGACCCTCCTACGAGCAGTACTTC. Translation gives CASSGFPGPSYEQYF.

This chain uses TRBV28 with TRBJ1-2; D gene ambiguous. The CDR3 length is 16 residues. Germline CDR1 reads MDHEN; CDR2 reads SYDVKM. V lost 6 bases, J lost 2 bases, and 19 bases lay in between. The CDR3 loop is CASSPRLGKENYGYTF. CDR3 sequence (DNA): TGTGCCAGCAGCCCCCGCCTGGGGAAGGAGAACTATGGCTACACCTTC.

The rearrangement joins TRBV6-1 to TRBJ1-4; D may be TRBD1 (5 bases). Between the trimmed V and J ends, which lost 3 bases and 4 bases, there was a span of 18 bases. The germline CDR1 and CDR2 sequences are MNHNS and SASEGT. CDR3 size: 17 residues. CDR3 DNA: TGTGCCAGCAGTGAGGTCCGGGACTCACGGATTAATGAAAAACTGTTTTTT. Its translation: CASSEVRDSRINEKLFF.

Here the CDR3 DNA reads TGTGCCAGCAGCCCCGGAGACACTAGCGGCTGGGGTGAGACCCAGTACTTC. This codes for CASSPGDTSGWGETQYF. V and J are TRBV4-2 and TRBJ2-5; 8 bases map to TRBD2. Germline V gives CDR1 LGHNA, CDR2 YNFKEQ. CDR3 length: 17 residues. The junction had 15 bases not matched to a gene; V was cut back by 4 bases and J by 5 bases.

V is TRBV10-1 and J is TRBJ2-1; a weak D match, TRBD1 (5 bases). The length of the CDR3 is 11 residues. CDR1 and CDR2 from the germline V gene are WNHNN and SYGVQD (reference sequence). V lost 9 bases to trimming and J lost 7 bases, with 10 bases between them. This chain's CDR3 is CARTGTNEQFF. DNA for the CDR3: TGCGCCAGAACAGGTACTAATGAGCAGTTCTTC.

Turning to this clone: Additional DNA sequences in this sample encode the identical CDR3. The V gene is TRBV27, the J gene TRBJ1-2; 8 nucleotides agree with TRBD1. Germline values: CDR1 MNHEY, CDR2 SMNVEV (reference sequence). The CDR3 is 15 residues long. V gave up 5 bases and J gave up 4 bases; unmatched junction bases: 9. The CDR3, as DNA: TGTGCCAGCAGTCTTTCAGGGGGCGCGATCTATGGCTACACCTTC. Its translation: CASSLSGGAIYGYTF.

This sequence joins TRBV27 and TRBJ2-2; D gene ambiguous. The CDR3 has 17 residues. The V gene's germline CDR1 is MNHEY and CDR2 SMNVEV (reference sequence). Trimming removed 2 bases at V and 7 bases at J, with 20 bases between. This chain's CDR3 is CASSLIPAEPWGGELFF. The CDR3 coding sequence is TGTGCCAGCAGTTTAATACCGGCTGAGCCCTGGGGCGGGGAGCTGTTTTTT.

The chain carries TRBV27 and TRBJ1-2; D unclear. This CDR3 has 14 amino acids. Per germline, CDR1 MNHEY and CDR2 SMNVEV (reference sequence). Trimming removed 3 bases at V and 0 bases at J, with 8 bases between. CDR3: CASSFAASNYGYTF. The CDR3 DNA is TGTGCCAGCAGTTTCGCAGCCTCTAACTATGGCTACACCTTC.

The rearrangement uses TRBV6-5 and TRBJ1-1, with 9 bases matching TRBD1. Trimming cost V 6 bases and J 4 bases; bases outside gene matches: 6. Germline loops: CDR1 MNHEY, CDR2 SVGAGI. The length of the CDR3 is 14 residues. The CDR3: CASRTGTGTTEAFF. The CDR3 nucleotides read TGTGCCAGCAGGACCGGGACAGGGACCACTGAAGCTTTCTTT.

The chain has TRBV4-3 and TRBJ2-2; 9 positions agree with TRBD2. The CDR3 is made up of 16 amino acids. J was trimmed by 5 bases and V by 1 base; bases with no gene match: 5. Germline lookup yields CDR1 LGHNA and CDR2 YSLEER. CDR3 protein: CASSQVIAGETGELFF. In DNA form, the CDR3 reads TGCGCCAGCAGCCAAGTGATAGCGGGAGAAACCGGGGAGCTGTTTTTT.